This T cell receptor (beta chain) was identified during a study of cytomegalovirus exposure and HLA in healthy donors. Study-wide results and limits: Follow-up analysis found HLA locus-dependent TCR association rates, highest for DRB1 and lowest for HLA-C. Accurate prediction of HLA-A and HLA-B alleles (for most subjects) was reportedly achieved from TCR beta sequences.

This PCR relied on a set of 60 Vbeta primers and 13 Jbeta primers. Sequenced by immunoSEQ multiplex PCR; TCRdb stores in-frame clones only, minus some. The sample data list over 75,000 clones. Among the donors, all were healthy bone marrow donors. As for this clone: No antigen is known for it.

The sequence derives from a man aged 45-65 years in good health and CMV-seronegative. Sequencing input: PBMCs.

The CDR3: CSVAVRGNTEAFF. Here the CDR3 DNA reads TGCAGCGTTGCTGTCAGGGGGAACACTGAAGCTTTCTTT. The genes are TRBV29-1 and TRBJ1-1; TRBD1 might be the D (6 bases). V was clipped by 4 bases and J by 1 base, with 10 bases between them. Germline CDR1 is SQVTM and CDR2 is ANQGSEA. This CDR3 is 13 amino acids long.